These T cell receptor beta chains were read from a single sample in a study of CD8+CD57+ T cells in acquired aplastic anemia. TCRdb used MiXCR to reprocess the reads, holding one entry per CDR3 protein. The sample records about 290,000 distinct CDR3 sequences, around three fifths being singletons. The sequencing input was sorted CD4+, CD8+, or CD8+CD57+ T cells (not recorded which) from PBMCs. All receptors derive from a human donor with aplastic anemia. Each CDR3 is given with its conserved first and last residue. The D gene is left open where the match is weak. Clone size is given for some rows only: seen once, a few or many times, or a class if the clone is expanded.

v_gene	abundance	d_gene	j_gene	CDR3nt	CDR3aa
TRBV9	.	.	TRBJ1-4	TGTGCCAGCAGCGCCTCGACTCGAGATGAAAAACTGTTTTTT	CASSASTRDEKLFF
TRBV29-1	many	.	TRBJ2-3	TGCAGCGGCGCACCAACTAGCACAGATACGCAGTATTTT	CSGAPTSTDTQYF
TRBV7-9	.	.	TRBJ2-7	TGTGCCAGCAGCTTGACTATCGGGACCTCTGCCTACGAGCAGTACTTC	CASSLTIGTSAYEQYF
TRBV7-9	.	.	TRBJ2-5	TGTGCCAGCGGCCCAAGAGGCCCGGAGACCCAGTACTTC	CASGPRGPETQYF
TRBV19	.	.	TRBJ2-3	TGTGCCAGTAGTAGACAGTTCGATACGCAGTATTTT	CASSRQFDTQYF
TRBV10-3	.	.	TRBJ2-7	TGTGCCATCACCACGGCCCCGGAGGCCTACGAGCAGTACTTC	CAITTAPEAYEQYF
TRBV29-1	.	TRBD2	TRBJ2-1	TGCAGCGTTGATCCTTCGCGCGGGAGGGCGAGTAATGAGCAGTTCTTC	CSVDPSRGRASNEQFF
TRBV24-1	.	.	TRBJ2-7	TGTGCCACCAGTAACGAGGGGGTACAGGGTTACGAGCAGTACTTC	CATSNEGVQGYEQYF
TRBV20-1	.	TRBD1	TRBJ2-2	TGCAGTGCTAGGACAGGGGGTAGCACCGGGGAGCTGTTTTTT	CSARTGGSTGELFF
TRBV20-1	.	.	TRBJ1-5	TGCAGCGCGACTAAAGGGGGTGCCGGTCAGCCCCAGCATTTT	CSATKGGAGQPQHF
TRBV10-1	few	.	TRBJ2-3	TGCGCCAGCAGTGAGCAGTATTTT	CASSEQYF
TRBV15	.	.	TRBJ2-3	TGTGCCACCAGCACCCGTCGGCGGGAAAGAGGGGATACGCAGTATTTT	CATSTRRRERGDTQYF
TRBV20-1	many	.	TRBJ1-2	TGCAGTGCTAGACACAGGGTCGGCTATGGCTACACCTTC	CSARHRVGYGYTF
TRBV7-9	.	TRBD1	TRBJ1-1	TGTGCCAGCAGCTCACGACAGGGGACGGATGAAGCTTTCTTT	CASSSRQGTDEAFF
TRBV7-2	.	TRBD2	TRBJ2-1	TGTGCCAGCAGCCAGGGACTAGCGGCCCGGGGGTTCTTC	CASSQGLAARGFF
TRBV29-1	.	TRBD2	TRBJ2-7	TGCAGCGCCCAAGTGGGACTAGCGGGAGCCAAAGCCGGAGTCGGGCAGTACTTC	CSAQVGLAGAKAGVGQYF
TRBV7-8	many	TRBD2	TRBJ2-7	TGTGCCAGCAGCTTGGGGGTTATGGCGGGAGGGCCGACACCCTACGAGCAGTACTTC	CASSLGVMAGGPTPYEQYF
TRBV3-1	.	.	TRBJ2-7	TGTGCCAGCAGCCCAGCCTCGGGGGCGGGATGGAGGCGGTACTTC	CASSPASGAGWRRYF
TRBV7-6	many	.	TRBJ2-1	TGTGCCAGCAGACCACAGGGTAGGAACAATGAGCAGTTCTTC	CASRPQGRNNEQFF
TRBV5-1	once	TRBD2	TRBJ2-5	TGCGCCAGCAGGCCGTTACCGGGACTAGTGGCCCAGTACTTC	CASRPLPGLVAQYF
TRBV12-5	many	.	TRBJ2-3	TGTGCTAGTGGTTTGTTCACCTCAGGTACGCAGTATTTT	CASGLFTSGTQYF
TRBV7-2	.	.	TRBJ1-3	TGTGCCAGCAGCTTATATTCGGGAAACACCATATATTTT	CASSLYSGNTIYF
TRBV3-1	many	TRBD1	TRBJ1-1	TGTGCCAGCAGCCAAGGTACAGGGGCGAACACTGAAGCTTTCTTT	CASSQGTGANTEAFF
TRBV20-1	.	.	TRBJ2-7	TGCAGTGCTAGGGGCAACAGTGACAGCTCCTACGAGCAGTACTTC	CSARGNSDSSYEQYF